The 3 T cell receptor beta chains below all came from one sample that was sequenced in a study of cytomegalovirus exposure and HLA in healthy donors. Libraries were prepared by immunoSEQ multiplex PCR; TCRdb keeps only in-frame clonotypes and omits some of them. The sample includes about 200,000 clones, 87% of them seen just once. Material for sequencing was PBMCs. These TCRs come from a woman aged 18-29 years in good health and CMV-seropositive.

V and J are TRBV7-6 and TRBJ2-1; D gene unclear. The CDR3 sequence is 11 residues long. V was shortened by 11 bases and J by 9 bases, with 14 bases between the two germline ends. Looked up from germline, CDR1 is SGHVS and CDR2 is FNYEAQ. As DNA, the CDR3 is TGTGCCGGATCCAGCGATGGTGAGCAGTTCTTC. It yields the protein CAGSSDGEQFF.

The chain joins TRBV6-6 to TRBJ2-5; 7 bases map to TRBD2. With 4 bases clipped from V and 5 bases from J, the junction kept 7 bases outside the gene matches. CDR3 size: 14 residues. Germline V gene lookup returns CDR1 MNHNY and CDR2 SVGAGI (reference sequence). The CDR3 DNA is TGTGCCAGCAGTTCATGGGAGGGCCGGGAGACCCAGTACTTC. Protein product: CASSSWEGRETQYF.

This sequence joins TRBV9 and TRBJ1-2; the D is unclear. The germline V and J ends were trimmed by 4 bases and 10 bases, with 20 bases remaining between them. CDR3 length: 14 amino acids. Germline CDR1 reads SGDLS; CDR2 reads YYNGEE. CDR3 amino acids: CASSQEGGGGNYTF. The CDR3 coding sequence is TGTGCCAGCAGCCAAGAGGGCGGCGGAGGGAACTACACCTTC.